Presented here are 28 T cell receptor beta chains from one specimen sequenced in a study of OX40 agonist ivuxolimab in advanced cancers. Using immunoSEQ multiplex PCR, the repertoire was profiled, and TCRdb retains in-frame clones only, with some absent. Found here are 40,000 or so clones, 90% to 95% of them singletons; the top ten hold about 20%. Sequenced material: CD4+ or CD8+ T cells sorted from blood, taken in a trial of the OX40 agonist ivuxolimab. The receptors were gathered from an adult with an advanced solid tumor such as melanoma, head and neck, liver or kidney cancer.

This sequence joins TRBV29-1 and TRBJ2-4, with D possibly TRBD1 on 6 matching bases. The germline V and J ends were trimmed by 0 bases and 7 bases, with 25 bases remaining between them. CDR1 and CDR2 from the germline V gene are SQVTM and ANQGSEA. The CDR3 has 18 amino acids. The CDR3 region has the DNA TGCAGCGTTGAAGAAGGAAATAGTTGGGGGCCAGCCGGGAACATTCAGTACTTC. It codes for CSVEEGNSWGPAGNIQYF.

V is TRBV27 and J is TRBJ2-7; 10 nucleotides match TRBD1. V was pared by 2 bases and J by 4 bases, with 2 bases of the junction left unmatched. The CDR3 consists of 14 residues. CDR1 is MNHEY, CDR2 SMNVEV, per germline (reference sequence). The chain's CDR3 is CASSLGTGAYEQYF. The CDR3 DNA follows: TGTGCCAGCAGTTTAGGGACAGGGGCGTACGAGCAGTACTTC.

The genes are TRBV2 and TRBJ2-7; 7 nucleotides align to TRBD1. The CDR3 is 13 residues long. CDR1 and CDR2 (germline): SNHLY, FYNNEI. V lost 3 bases to trimming and J lost 2 bases; unmatched junction nucleotides: 1. CDR3 loop: CASSDQGAYEQYF. Written as DNA, the CDR3 is TGTGCCAGCAGTGATCAGGGGGCCTACGAGCAGTACTTC.

The chain links TRBV10-3 to TRBJ2-7; D perhaps matches TRBD1 (6 bases). Germline values: CDR1 ENHRY, CDR2 SYGVKD. This CDR3 contains 14 residues. Trimming removed 5 bases from V and 0 bases from J, with 11 bases in between. The CDR3, as DNA: TGTGCCATCAGTCCTGGGACAAGCTCCTACGAGCAGTACTTC. Its translation is CAISPGTSSYEQYF.

The DNA of the CDR3 is TGCGCCAGCAGCTTTGGTACAAACACAGATACGCAGTATTTT. Encoded protein: CASSFGTNTDTQYF. The V gene is TRBV5-1, the J gene TRBJ2-3; D not resolved. The CDR3 consists of 14 residues. CDR1 and CDR2 from the germline V gene are SGHRS and YFSETQ. Trimming removed 2 bases at V and 2 bases at J, with 9 bases between.

The chain links TRBV19 to TRBJ2-7; 8 nucleotides match TRBD1. Looked up from germline, CDR1 is LNHDA and CDR2 is SQIVND (reference sequence). The CDR3 has 14 residues. V dropped 6 bases and J dropped 3; count of bases not matched to a gene: 7. CDR3 in DNA: TGTGCCAGTAGCACGGGGACAGGAATCTACGAGCAGTACTTC. This translates into CASSTGTGIYEQYF. The whole variable domain, remainder taken from reference TRBV19 and TRBJ2-7, is DGGITQSPKYLFRKEGQNVTLSCEQNLNHDAMYWYRQDPGQGLRLIYYSQIVNDFQKGDIAEGYSVSREKKESFPLTVTSAQKNPTAFYLCASSTGTGIYEQYFGPGTRLTVT.

Only a few counts were recorded for this clone. The CDR3 loop is CASNPTSNGLDTQYF. The DNA for the CDR3 is TGTGCCAGCAACCCGACTAGCAATGGTTTGGATACGCAGTATTTT. The chain combines TRBV9 with TRBJ2-3, with 7 bases that match TRBD2. The CDR3 spans 15 residues. V trimming: 6 bases; J trimming: 6 bases; junction bases outside the gene matches: 13. Germline V gene data show CDR1 as SGDLS and CDR2 as YYNGEE.

The CDR3 sequence: CASSLSGGGQPQHF. The DNA of the CDR3 is TGTGCCAGCAGTTTATCGGGCGGGGGGCAGCCCCAGCATTTT. This chain uses TRBV27 with TRBJ1-5, with D tentatively TRBD1 (5 bases). The CDR3 extends over 14 amino acids. The V and J ends lost 0 bases and 7 bases respectively, with 10 bases between them. From germline, CDR1 is MNHEY and CDR2 SMNVEV (reference sequence).

V gene TRBV11-2 combines with J gene TRBJ2-1; D call uncertain. The CDR3 covers 13 residues. V was clipped by 2 bases and J by 6 bases, with 8 bases between them. In germline, CDR1 is SGHAT, CDR2 FQNNGV. CDR3 DNA: TGTGCCAGCAGCTTACACCCGTTCAATGAGCAGTTCTTC. It translates to CASSLHPFNEQFF.

V and J are TRBV28 and TRBJ2-7; D gene ambiguous. The CDR3 has 15 residues. V dropped 6 bases and J dropped 3 bases, with 18 bases sitting between them. Germline CDR1 reads MDHEN; CDR2 reads SYDVKM. For the CDR3, the DNA is TGTGCCAGCAGCTCCGACACTCTACTAATCTACGAGCAGTACTTC. This encodes CASSSDTLLIYEQYF.

V gene TRBV10-3 combines with J gene TRBJ2-2; no clear D. The CDR3 is made up of 11 amino acids. CDR1 ENHRY and CDR2 SYGVKD come from the germline V gene. Trimming took 6 bases from V and 5 from J, leaving 4 bases between them. CDR3 in DNA: TGTGCCATCAGCGGGACCGGGGAGCTGTTTTTT. It is translated as CAISGTGELFF.

The genes are TRBV7-8 and TRBJ2-7; unclear D gene. In germline, CDR1 is SGHVS, CDR2 FQNEAQ. This CDR3 contains 14 residues. Trimming pared 1 base from V and 5 bases from J, leaving 12 bases between. The chain's CDR3 is CASSLVESVHEQYF. In nucleotides, the CDR3 is TGTGCCAGCAGCTTAGTGGAAAGCGTCCACGAGCAGTACTTC. The variable domain in full, with the rest retrieved from reference TRBV7-8 and TRBJ2-7, is GAGVSQSPRYKVAKRGQDVALRCDPISGHVSLFWYQQALGQGPEFLTYFQNEAQLDKSGLPSDRFFAERPEGSVSTLKIQRTQQEDSAVYLCASSLVESVHEQYFGPGTRLTVT.

The rearrangement joins TRBV28 to TRBJ2-7; 9 bases align to TRBD1. Germline CDR1 reads MDHEN; CDR2 reads SYDVKM. The CDR3 loop spans 17 amino acids. The ends lost 2 bases at V and 3 bases at J; junction bases unmatched: 11. The CDR3 nucleotides read TGTGCCAGCAGTTTAAATTATGTAGGGACAGGGCTCTACGAGCAGTACTTC. It encodes CASSLNYVGTGLYEQYF. Variable domain in full (rest from reference TRBV28 and TRBJ2-7): DVKVTQSSRYLVKRTGEKVFLECVQDMDHENMFWYRQDPGLGLRLIYFSYDVKMKEKGDIPEGYSVSREKKERFSLILESASTNQTSMYLCASSLNYVGTGLYEQYFGPGTRLTVT.

CDR3 DNA: TGTGCCAGCAGCTTAAAACAGGGAGTACGTGCTTTCTTT. Amino acid sequence: CASSLKQGVRAFF. This chain joins TRBV13 and TRBJ1-1, with D possibly TRBD1 on 6 matching bases. CDR3 size: 13 residues. V lost 2 bases and J lost 11, with 15 bases in between. The V gene's germline CDR1 is PRHDT and CDR2 FYEKMQ (reference sequence).

The chain joins TRBV6-5 to TRBJ2-6; D tentatively reads TRBD1 or TRBD2 (5 bases each). The V gene's germline CDR1 is MNHEY and CDR2 SVGAGI. V was pared by 4 bases and J by 9 bases, with 10 bases between. The CDR3 is 13 residues long. The CDR3, as DNA: TGTGCCAGCAGTTCGGGACGGATCAACGTCCTGACTTTC. Translation: CASSSGRINVLTF.

The V call is TRBV5-1, the J call TRBJ2-2, with no clear D. The germline V gene encodes CDR1 SGHRS and CDR2 YFSETQ. This CDR3 contains 14 residues. V gave up 4 bases and J gave up 4 bases, with 11 bases separating them. CDR3 coding DNA: TGCGCCAGCAGCCTCGGACGGGCCACCGGGGAGCTGTTTTTT. Translated: CASSLGRATGELFF. The entire variable domain, with the rest obtained from reference TRBV5-1 and TRBJ2-2, is as follows: KAGVTQTPRYLIKTRGQQVTLSCSPISGHRSVSWYQQTPGQGLQFLFEYFSETQRNKGNFPGRFSGRQFSNSRSEMNVSTLELGDSALYLCASSLGRATGELFFGEGSRLTVL.

The V and J genes are TRBV27 and TRBJ1-6; D perhaps matches TRBD1 (5 bases). CDR3 length: 13 residues. Trimming took 7 bases from V and 6 from J, leaving 10 bases between them. Germline V gene data show CDR1 as MNHEY and CDR2 as SMNVEV (reference sequence). CDR3 sequence: CASTREGNSPLHF. The CDR3 coding sequence is TGTGCCAGCACCAGGGAGGGTAATTCACCCCTCCACTTT.

The genes are TRBV19 and TRBJ1-5; 9 bases align to TRBD1. This CDR3 spans 17 amino acids. Germline V lookup: CDR1 LNHDA, CDR2 SQIVND (reference sequence). The trim removed 4 bases at V and 1 base at J, leaving 8 bases unmatched. CDR3 loop: CASSRDRAETSNQPQHF. CDR3 DNA: TGTGCCAGTAGTAGGGACAGGGCGGAGACCAGCAATCAGCCCCAGCATTTT.

As for this clone: This specimen includes other DNA sequences encoding the same CDR3. This chain connects TRBV28 to TRBJ2-7, with TRBD2 matching over 8 bases. Germline V gene data show CDR1 as MDHEN and CDR2 as SYDVKM. The CDR3 loop spans 15 amino acids. Losses at the gene ends were 3 bases for V and 0 bases for J; bases not matched to a gene: 4. CDR3 in DNA: TGTGCCAGCAGTTTTAGAGGGACTAGCTCCTACGAGCAGTACTTC. Protein product: CASSFRGTSSYEQYF.

The V and J genes are TRBV29-1 and TRBJ2-7; D not resolved. There are 12 residues in the CDR3. The germline V gene encodes CDR1 SQVTM and CDR2 ANQGSEA. V lost 3 bases, J lost 5 bases, and 11 bases lay in between. The CDR3: CSVDKGKNEQYF. CDR3 sequence (DNA): TGCAGCGTTGATAAGGGTAAGAACGAGCAGTACTTC.

This chain uses TRBV27 with TRBJ1-1; D not certain. Germline V gives CDR1 MNHEY, CDR2 SMNVEV (reference sequence). The CDR3 sequence is 17 residues long. The V end was cut by 5 bases, the J end by 1 base, with 20 bases between. The CDR3 is CASSLGRIFPGNTEAFF. CDR3 sequence (DNA): TGTGCCAGCAGTCTAGGCAGGATCTTTCCGGGGAACACTGAAGCTTTCTTT.

The rearrangement uses TRBV28 and TRBJ2-3, with D uncertain. Trimming shortened V by 2 bases and J by 1 base, and 4 bases separated the two germline ends. Germline V lookup: CDR1 MDHEN, CDR2 SYDVKM. The CDR3 contains 13 residues. CDR3 region: CASSLVGTDTQYF. In DNA form, the CDR3 reads TGTGCCAGCAGTTTAGTTGGCACAGATACGCAGTATTTT.

This rearrangement joins TRBV11-2 to TRBJ2-3; 8 bases match TRBD1. Germline V gives CDR1 SGHAT, CDR2 FQNNGV. CDR3 length: 15 amino acids. Losses at the gene ends were 5 bases for V and 1 base for J; bases not matched to a gene: 5. CDR3 DNA sequence: TGTGCCAGCAGCCCACCGGGACAGGGCACAGATACGCAGTATTTT. Translating gives CASSPPGQGTDTQYF. The full variable domain, completed using reference TRBV11-2 and TRBJ2-3, is EAGVAQSPRYKIIEKRQSVAFWCNPISGHATLYWYQQILGQGPKLLIQFQNNGVVDDSQLPKDRFSAERLKGVDSTLKIQPAKLEDSAVYLCASSPPGQGTDTQYFGPGTRLTVL.

J is TRBJ2-7 and V is TRBV30; D is unresolved. V shed 4 bases and J shed 0 bases, with 7 bases lying between them. The CDR3 covers 12 residues. The germline V gene has CDR1 GTSNPN and CDR2 SVGIG (reference sequence). The CDR3 DNA sequence: TGTGCCTGGACAGCAGGCTCCTACGAGCAGTACTTC. Its protein product is CAWTAGSYEQYF.

The chain carries TRBV28 and TRBJ1-5, with 10 positions matching TRBD1. From germline, CDR1 is MDHEN and CDR2 SYDVKM. There are 16 residues in the CDR3. V was clipped by 6 bases and J by 2 bases; unmatched bases: 7. The CDR3 DNA is TGTGCCAGCAGAGGGACAGGGGATGGAGGCAATCAGCCCCAGCATTTT. Amino acid sequence: CASRGTGDGGNQPQHF.

The J gene is TRBJ2-5, the V gene TRBV5-5; D might be TRBD2 (6 bases). This CDR3 has 15 amino acids. Germline CDR1 SGHKS, CDR2 YYEKEE (reference sequence). Trimming took off 3 bases at V and 4 bases at J, with 16 bases between the two ends. CDR3 coding DNA: TGTGCCAGCAGCTCGGGGGAAAGGGGCCGAGAGACCCAGTACTTC. Its protein product is CASSSGERGRETQYF.

This chain joins TRBV19 and TRBJ1-5; TRBD1 aligns across 7 bases. The length of the CDR3 is 13 residues. V was pared by 5 bases and J by 7 bases, with 5 bases of the junction left unmatched. The germline CDR1 and CDR2 sequences are LNHDA and SQIVND (reference sequence). The CDR3 sequence: CASSWTGRQPQHF. In DNA, the CDR3 is TGTGCCAGTAGTTGGACAGGCAGACAGCCCCAGCATTTT.

The CDR3 bases are TGCGCCAGCAGCTTGGGAGGGGGTAGTAATGAGCAGTTCTTC. This gives the protein CASSLGGGSNEQFF. The rearrangement links TRBV5-1 to TRBJ2-1; the D gene is possibly TRBD1 (6 bases). In germline, CDR1 is SGHRS, CDR2 YFSETQ. This CDR3 region has 14 residues. Trimming took 0 bases from V and 7 from J, leaving 11 bases between them.